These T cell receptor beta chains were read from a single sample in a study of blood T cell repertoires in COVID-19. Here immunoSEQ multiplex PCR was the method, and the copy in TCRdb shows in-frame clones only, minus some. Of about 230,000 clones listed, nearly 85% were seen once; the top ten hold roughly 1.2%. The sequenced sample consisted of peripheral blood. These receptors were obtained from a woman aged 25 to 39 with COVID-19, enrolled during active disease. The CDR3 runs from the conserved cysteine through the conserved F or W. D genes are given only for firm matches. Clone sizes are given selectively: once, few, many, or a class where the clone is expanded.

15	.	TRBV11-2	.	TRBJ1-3	CASSFGGSSGNTIYF	TGTGCCAGCAGCTTCGGGGGGTCGTCTGGAAACACCATATATTTT
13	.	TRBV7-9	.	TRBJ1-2	CASSLGLNYGYTF	TGTGCCAGCAGTTTAGGTCTGAACTATGGCTACACCTTC
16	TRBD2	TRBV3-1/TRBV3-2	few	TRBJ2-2	CASSLTSGRGAGELFF	TGTGCCAGCAGCCTGACTAGCGGGAGAGGCGCCGGGGAGCTGTTTTTT
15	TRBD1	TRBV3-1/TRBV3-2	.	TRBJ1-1	CASSQPTGLATEAFF	TGTGCCAGCAGCCAACCGACAGGGTTGGCCACTGAAGCTTTCTTT
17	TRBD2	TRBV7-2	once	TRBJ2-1	CASSLELAGGSYNEQFF	TGTGCCAGCAGCTTAGAGCTAGCGGGAGGATCATACAATGAGCAGTTCTTC
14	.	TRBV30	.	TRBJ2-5	CAWSVRGGKETQYF	TGTGCCTGGAGCGTTAGGGGCGGTAAAGAGACCCAGTACTTC
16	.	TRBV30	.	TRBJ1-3	CACRMGQAPSGNTIYF	TGTGCCTGTAGAATGGGGCAGGCCCCCTCTGGAAACACCATATATTTT
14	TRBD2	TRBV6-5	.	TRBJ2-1	CASSYRLADNEQFF	TGTGCCAGCAGTTACCGACTAGCGGACAATGAGCAGTTCTTC
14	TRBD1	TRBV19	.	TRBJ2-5	CASSIGDSAETQYF	TGTGCCAGTAGTATTGGGGACAGCGCAGAGACCCAGTACTTC
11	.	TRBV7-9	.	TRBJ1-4	CASSQNEKLFF	TGTGCCAGCAGCCAAAATGAAAAACTGTTTTTT
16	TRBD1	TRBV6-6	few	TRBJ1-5	CASSYSMPGGDQPQHF	TGTGCCAGCAGTTACTCGATGCCAGGGGGCGATCAGCCCCAGCATTTT
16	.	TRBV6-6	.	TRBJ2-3	CASSTTKRGVTDTQYF	TGTGCCAGCAGTACAACCAAGCGCGGGGTCACAGATACGCAGTATTTT
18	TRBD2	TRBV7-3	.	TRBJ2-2	CASSPISLAGVNTGELFF	TGTGCCAGCAGCCCAATATCATTAGCGGGAGTGAACACCGGGGAGCTGTTTTTT
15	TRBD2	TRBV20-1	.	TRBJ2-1	CSASEGSGRAAEQFF	TGCAGTGCTAGTGAGGGTAGCGGGAGGGCCGCTGAGCAGTTCTTC
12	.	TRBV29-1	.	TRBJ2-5	CSVGAIGETQYF	TGCAGCGTTGGGGCAATAGGAGAGACCCAGTACTTC
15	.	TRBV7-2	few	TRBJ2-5	CASSLARVGQETQYF	TGTGCCAGCAGCCTAGCCAGGGTGGGGCAAGAGACCCAGTACTTC
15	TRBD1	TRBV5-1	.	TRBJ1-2	CASRAQGGTNYGYTF	TGCGCCAGCAGGGCCCAGGGGGGAACTAACTATGGCTACACCTTC
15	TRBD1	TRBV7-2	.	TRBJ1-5	CASSFGTGDGQPQHF	TGTGCCAGCAGCTTCGGGACAGGGGATGGTCAGCCCCAGCATTTT
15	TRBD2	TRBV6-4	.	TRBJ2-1	CASSVGTSGANEQFF	TGTGCCAGCAGCGTCGGGACTAGCGGGGCCAATGAGCAGTTCTTC
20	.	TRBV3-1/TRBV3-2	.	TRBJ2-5	CASSQATPDSEDSPQETQYF	TGTGCCAGCAGCCAAGCCACCCCGGATTCGGAGGACAGTCCCCAAGAGACCCAGTACTTC
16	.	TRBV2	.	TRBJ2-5	CASSDPSRGLEETQYF	TGTGCCAGCAGTGACCCCAGCCGGGGGTTGGAAGAGACCCAGTACTTC
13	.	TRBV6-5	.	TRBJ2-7	CASSYEAGREQYF	TGTGCCAGCAGTTACGAGGCAGGGCGCGAGCAGTACTTC
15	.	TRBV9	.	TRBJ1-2	CASSVASGEDYGYTF	TGTGCCAGCAGCGTAGCTTCAGGGGAAGACTATGGCTACACCTTC
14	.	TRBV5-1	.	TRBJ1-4	CASSLGGGGEKLFF	TGCGCCAGCAGCTTGGGAGGCGGCGGTGAAAAACTGTTTTTT
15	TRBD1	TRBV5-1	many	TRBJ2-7	CASSLRDRGLGEQYF	TGCGCCAGCAGCTTGAGAGACAGGGGGCTGGGGGAGCAGTACTTC
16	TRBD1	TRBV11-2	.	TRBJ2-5	CASSSYLQGYQETQYF	TGTGCCAGCAGCTCTTACTTACAGGGGTACCAAGAGACCCAGTACTTC
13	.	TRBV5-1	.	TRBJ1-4	CASSLSPDEKLFF	TGCGCCAGCAGCTTATCACCGGATGAAAAACTGTTTTTT
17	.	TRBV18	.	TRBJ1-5	CASSPQQTVPTNQPQHF	TGTGCCAGCTCACCACAGCAAACAGTTCCCACGAATCAGCCCCAGCATTTT
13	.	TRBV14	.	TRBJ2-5	CASSLQIRETQYF	TGTGCCAGCAGCCTACAGATACGGGAGACCCAGTACTTC
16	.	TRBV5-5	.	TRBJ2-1	CASSLEDLVRGHEQFF	TGTGCCAGCAGCTTGGAGGACTTAGTACGCGGCCATGAGCAGTTCTTC
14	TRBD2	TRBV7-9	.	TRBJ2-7	CASSRTSVFYEQYF	TGTGCCAGCAGCCGGACTAGCGTATTCTACGAGCAGTACTTC
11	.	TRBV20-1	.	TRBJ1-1	CSATMNTEAFF	TGCAGTGCTACTATGAACACTGAAGCTTTCTTT
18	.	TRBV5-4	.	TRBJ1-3	CASSLSGGRRISGNTIYF	TGTGCCAGCAGCTTGAGCGGTGGTCGGAGGATCTCTGGAAACACCATATATTTT
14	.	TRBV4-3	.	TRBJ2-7	CASSQERGAYEQYF	TGCGCCAGCAGCCAAGAACGCGGGGCCTACGAGCAGTACTTC
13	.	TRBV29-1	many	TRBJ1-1	CSVHSQGPTEAFF	TGCAGCGTCCATAGTCAGGGGCCAACTGAAGCTTTCTTT
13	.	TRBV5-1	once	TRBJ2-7	CASSSRAPYEQYF	TGCGCCAGCAGTTCCAGGGCCCCCTACGAGCAGTACTTC
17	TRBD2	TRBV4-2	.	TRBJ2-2	CASSPPTSGSGTGELFF	TGTGCCAGCAGCCCCCCCACTAGCGGGAGTGGGACCGGGGAGCTGTTTTTT